This T cell receptor beta chain was sequenced for a study of Tregs in tolerant kidney transplant recipients (dated by TCRdb to between 2018 and 2021). Background for the entire study: Additional Treg samples were obtained from a roughly 3-day mixed lymphocyte reaction with belatacept, with some samples followed by a roughly five-day donor restimulation, before recipient CD4+CD25+CD127- cells were sorted. In a few healthy controls, several methods of expanding Tregs specific for an allogeneic donor were compared by TCRbeta repertoire sequencing. The study applied TCRbeta sequencing to find donor-specific regulatory T cells before combined kidney and bone marrow transplantation and then followed those same cells after transplant. During sorting of primary belatacept mixed lymphocyte reaction cultures, recipient cells were distinguished from donor cells with antibodies. The full study reports these points: Expanding Tregs with activated donor B cells appeared to identify the most biologically relevant and donor-specific TCRbeta repertoire. Biological reproducibility was not directly addressed, though technical replication error appeared minimal. Because the study included only a small number of patients, the results must be confirmed in larger populations and under other immunosuppression protocols.

Via the germline V gene, CDR1 is SGDLS and CDR2 YYNGEE. From the cysteine through the phenylalanine, the CDR3 covers 17 amino acids. Kept here is only the CDR3 DNA, which spans 51 bases and is read in frame from base 1. V drops 3 bases and J drops 0 bases, leaving 15 bases in between. Blood from healthy controls was obtained either as purchased buffy coats or from healthy volunteers. Healthy control blood was separated into PBMCs by Ficoll density gradient and cryopreserved, and patient PBMCs were collected both before and after transplant. For TCRbeta CDR3 sequencing, genomic DNA was extracted from sorted cells using the QIAGEN DNeasy Blood and Tissue Kit. High-throughput TCRbeta CDR3 sequencing, including PCR amplification with bias correction and internal controls, was performed commercially through immunoSEQ. The authors' analysis ran thus. Unique productive TCRbeta sequences were defined by CDR3 nucleotide sequence when primers matched and otherwise by CDR3 amino acid sequence together with Vbeta and Jbeta genes. A sequence was defined as donor-reactive if the sequence was expanded at least 5-fold in CFSE-low cells compared with unstimulated cells and had a frequency of at least 0.01% in CFSE-low cells. Jensen-Shannon divergence, calculated on the top 100 TCRbeta sequences ranked by frequency, was used to quantify repertoire divergence. For samples with multiple sequencing runs, sorting error was corrected in each run separately before the runs were combined. What TCRdb holds here is the immuneACCESS table cut down to in-frame rearrangements. Part of the clones is not present; checked against another copy, under half of the missing clones reflect an unresolved V gene, and the others are unexplained. For V, J and clone size, that table is used; D and trimming come from the DNA. This sample holds under 50,000 clones; around 95% were observed only once. The ten largest clones represent 0.37% of the sample.

A note on this clone: Its antigen is still unknown. Base qualities are not at hand, and no much larger clone is one base apart.

The clonotype was recovered from a human donor in good health. Source material: Tregs from blood cultured with allogeneic cells. The rearrangement combines TRBV9 with TRBJ2-2; possibly the D gene is TRBD1, per 5 matching bases. The CDR3 region reads CASSDPIDSPNTGELFF. The DNA sequence is as follows: TGTGCCAGCAGCGATCCCATCGACAGTCCGAACACCGGGGAGCTGTTTTTT.